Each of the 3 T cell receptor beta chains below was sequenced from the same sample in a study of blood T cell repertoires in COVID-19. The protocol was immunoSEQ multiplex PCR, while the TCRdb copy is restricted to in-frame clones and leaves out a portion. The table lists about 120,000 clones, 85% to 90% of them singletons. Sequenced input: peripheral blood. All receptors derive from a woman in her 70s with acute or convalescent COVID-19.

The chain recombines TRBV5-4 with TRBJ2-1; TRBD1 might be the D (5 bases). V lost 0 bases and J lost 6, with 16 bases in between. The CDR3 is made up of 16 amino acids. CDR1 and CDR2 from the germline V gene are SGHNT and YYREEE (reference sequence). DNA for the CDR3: TGTGCCAGCAGCTTGGATGGCAGGGAATTCTCCAATGAGCAGTTCTTC. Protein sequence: CASSLDGREFSNEQFF.

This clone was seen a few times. The CDR3 DNA follows: TGCGCCAGCAGCCCCGGAGGTTCGGGAAATCAGCCCCAGCATTTT. This codes for CASSPGGSGNQPQHF. This chain joins TRBV4-1 and TRBJ1-5; D gene unclear. This CDR3 contains 15 residues. The germline V and J ends were trimmed by 4 bases and 4 bases, with 14 bases remaining between them. Germline V gene data show CDR1 as MGHRA and CDR2 as YSYEKL.

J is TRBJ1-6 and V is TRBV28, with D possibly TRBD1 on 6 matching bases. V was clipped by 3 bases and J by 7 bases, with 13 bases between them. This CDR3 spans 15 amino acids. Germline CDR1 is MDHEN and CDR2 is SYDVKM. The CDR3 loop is CASSLQGLENSPLHF. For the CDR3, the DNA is TGTGCCAGCAGTTTGCAGGGGCTGGAAAATTCACCCCTCCACTTT.